This T cell receptor beta chain emerged from a study of shared clonotypes between healthy human individuals. Overall study results and limits: The sole specimen, blood, was sampled, and tissue repertoires likely differ.

This CDR3 spans 18 amino acids. Trimming at V came to 0 bases and at J to 3 bases, leaving 11 bases not matched to a gene. This clone appeared a single time. What it recognizes is unknown. Input per replicate PCR of unsorted PBMC was about 270 ng DNA, corresponding to tens of thousands of T cell genomes. Measured with immunoSEQ multiplex PCR; TCRdb has only the in-frame clones, and not every one. Of 550,000 to 600,000 clones listed, about 80% are singletons. The material sequenced was PBMCs. The source of this sequence is a woman aged 40 to 49 in good health. Some clones in this sample may be carry-over from other donors' samples. The chain couples TRBV6-7 to TRBJ2-3, with 8 positions matching TRBD2. TRBV6-7 is classed as an ORF, of uncertain function. CDR3 loop: CASSYSRQREFCTDTQYF. The CDR3 DNA reads TGTGCCAGCAGTTACTCGAGGCAGCGGGAGTTTTGTACAGATACGCAGTATTTT.